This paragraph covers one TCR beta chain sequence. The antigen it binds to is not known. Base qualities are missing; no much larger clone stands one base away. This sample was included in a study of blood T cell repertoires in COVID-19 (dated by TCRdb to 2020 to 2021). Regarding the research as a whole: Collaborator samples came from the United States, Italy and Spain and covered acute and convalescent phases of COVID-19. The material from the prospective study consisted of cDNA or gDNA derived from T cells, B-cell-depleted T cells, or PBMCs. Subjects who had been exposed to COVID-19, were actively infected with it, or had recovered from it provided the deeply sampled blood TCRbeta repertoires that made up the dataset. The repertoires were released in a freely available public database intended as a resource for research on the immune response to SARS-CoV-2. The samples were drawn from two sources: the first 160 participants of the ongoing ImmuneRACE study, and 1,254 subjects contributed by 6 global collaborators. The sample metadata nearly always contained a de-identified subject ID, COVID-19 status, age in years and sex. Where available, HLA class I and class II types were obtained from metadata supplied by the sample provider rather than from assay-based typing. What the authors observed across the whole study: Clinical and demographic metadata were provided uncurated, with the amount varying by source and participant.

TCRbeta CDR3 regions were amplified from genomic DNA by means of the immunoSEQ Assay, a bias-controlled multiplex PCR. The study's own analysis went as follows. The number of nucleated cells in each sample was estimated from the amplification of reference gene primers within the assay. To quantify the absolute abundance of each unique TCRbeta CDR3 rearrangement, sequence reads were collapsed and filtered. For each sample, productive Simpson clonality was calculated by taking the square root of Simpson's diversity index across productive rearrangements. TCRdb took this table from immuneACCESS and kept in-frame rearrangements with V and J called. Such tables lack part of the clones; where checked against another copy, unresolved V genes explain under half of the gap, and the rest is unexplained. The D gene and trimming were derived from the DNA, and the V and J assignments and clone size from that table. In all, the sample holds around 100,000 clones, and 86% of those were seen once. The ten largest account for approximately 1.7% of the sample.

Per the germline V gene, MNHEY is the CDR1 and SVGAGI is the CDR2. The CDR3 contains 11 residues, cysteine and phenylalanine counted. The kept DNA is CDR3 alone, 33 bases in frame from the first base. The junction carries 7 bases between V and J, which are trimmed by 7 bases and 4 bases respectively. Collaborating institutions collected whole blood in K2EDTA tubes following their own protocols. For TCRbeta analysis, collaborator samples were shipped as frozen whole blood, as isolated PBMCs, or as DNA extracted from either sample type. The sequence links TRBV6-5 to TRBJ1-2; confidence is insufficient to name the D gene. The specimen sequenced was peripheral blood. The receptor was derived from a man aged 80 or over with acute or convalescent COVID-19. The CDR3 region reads CASTSLYGYTF. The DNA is TGTGCCAGCACGAGCCTCTATGGCTACACCTTC.